Shown below are 26 T cell receptor beta chains from a single sample sequenced in a study of blood T cell repertoires in COVID-19. Sequenced by immunoSEQ multiplex PCR; TCRdb stores in-frame clones only, minus some. The table shows about 150,000 clones, with approximately 90% occurring only once. The specimen was PBMCs or T cells enriched from blood (not recorded which). The receptors shown here come from a man aged 50-59 years who had recovered from COVID-19.

This chain joins TRBV7-2 and TRBJ2-1; 13 bases match TRBD2. The CDR3 sequence is 19 residues long. Germline trimming cut 2 bases from V and 6 bases from J; bases unmatched to any gene: 13. Germline V gives CDR1 SGHTA, CDR2 FQGNSA. The CDR3 reads CASSLSGITSGGAGNEQFF. The CDR3 DNA is TGTGCCAGCAGCTTAAGCGGGATAACTAGCGGGGGGGCAGGCAATGAGCAGTTCTTC.

This chain links TRBV5-6 with TRBJ2-2; 11 bases line up with TRBD2. This CDR3 is 15 amino acids long. Trimming took 6 bases from V and 3 from J; bases not matched to a gene: 4. Germline values: CDR1 SGHDT, CDR2 YYEEEE. The CDR3 spells CASNRLAGYTGELFF. The CDR3 region has the DNA TGTGCCAGCAACCGACTAGCGGGATACACCGGGGAGCTGTTTTTT.

In this sample, this clone turned up a few times. CDR3 DNA: TGTGCCAGCACCCCTTGGAAGGGGGCCTCTGAAGCTTTCTTT. Encoded protein: CASTPWKGASEAFF. J is TRBJ1-1 and V is TRBV7-6; 7 positions match TRBD1. Per the germline V gene, CDR1 is SGHVS and CDR2 is FNYEAQ. V dropped 7 bases and J dropped 6; count of bases not matched to a gene: 11. CDR3 length: 14 amino acids. The full variable domain, completed using reference TRBV7-6 and TRBJ1-1, is GAGVSQSPRYKVTKRGQDVALRCDPISGHVSLYWYRQALGQGPEFLTYFNYEAQQDKSGLPNDRFSAERPEGSISTLTIQRTEQRDSAMYRCASTPWKGASEAFFGQGTRLTVV.

This rearrangement joins TRBV5-3 to TRBJ2-7, with 8 positions matching TRBD1. TRBV5-3 carries the ORF label, with uncertain function. The V gene end was trimmed by 3 bases and the J gene end by 2 bases; junction bases not matched to a gene: 7. This CDR3 region has 15 residues. CDR3 sequence: CARSSGQATAYEQYV. CDR3 bases: TGTGCCAGAAGCTCGGGACAGGCAACAGCCTACGAGCAGTACGTC.

This chain uses TRBV7-2 with TRBJ1-2; 8 bases map to TRBD1. CDR3 length equals 15 residues. Germline loops: CDR1 SGHTA, CDR2 FQGNSA. With 3 bases clipped from V and 2 bases from J, the junction kept 5 bases outside the gene matches. CDR3 protein: CASSFNRGLNYGYTF. As DNA, the CDR3 is TGTGCCAGCAGCTTTAACAGGGGGTTGAACTATGGCTACACCTTC.

The chain links TRBV19 to TRBJ1-5; TRBD1 aligns across 11 bases. The CDR3 runs to 16 residues. Trimming removed 4 bases from V and 7 bases from J; junction bases left unmatched: 9. Germline V lookup: CDR1 LNHDA, CDR2 SQIVND (reference sequence). DNA for the CDR3: TGTGCCAGTAGTACCCATCGGACAGGGGGCGAACAGCCCCAGCATTTT. It yields the protein CASSTHRTGGEQPQHF. The full variable domain, in which reference TRBV19 and TRBJ1-5 provide the parts outside the CDR3, is DGGITQSPKYLFRKEGQNVTLSCEQNLNHDAMYWYRQDPGQGLRLIYYSQIVNDFQKGDIAEGYSVSREKKESFPLTVTSAQKNPTAFYLCASSTHRTGGEQPQHFGDGTRLSIL.

The rearrangement joins TRBV10-3 to TRBJ1-5, with 8 bases matching TRBD1. The CDR3 is made up of 14 amino acids. Germline assignment: CDR1 ENHRY and CDR2 SYGVKD. The ends lost 10 bases at V and 4 bases at J; junction bases unmatched: 9. CDR3 protein: CANPDRAVNQPQHF. The CDR3 DNA is TGTGCCAACCCGGACAGGGCTGTGAATCAGCCCCAGCATTTT.

The chain is built from TRBV25-1 and TRBJ1-2, with 9 bases matching TRBD1. V lost 5 bases, J lost 4 bases, and 5 bases stayed unmatched. Germline V CDR1 and CDR2: MGHDK, SYGVNS. This CDR3 is 14 amino acids long. The CDR3 nucleotides are TGTGCCAGCAGTAACACAGGGGGCGGCTATGGCTACACCTTC. This sequence encodes CASSNTGGGYGYTF.

The V and J genes are TRBV24-1 and TRBJ2-3; 10 bases are shared with TRBD2. Trimming took 3 bases from V and 5 from J; bases not matched to a gene: 7. This CDR3 has 16 residues. In germline, CDR1 is KGHDR, CDR2 SFDVKD. The CDR3 protein is CATSDPSSGSKDTQYF. The CDR3 nucleotides are TGTGCCACCAGTGATCCCTCTAGCGGGAGTAAAGATACGCAGTATTTT.

This clone was detected only a few times. This chain joins TRBV7-3 and TRBJ1-2; D remains unclear. The germline gives CDR1 SGHTA, CDR2 FQGTGA. The V end lost 0 bases, the J end lost 3 bases, and 5 bases lay between the germline ends. There are 13 residues in the CDR3. CDR3 residues: CASSLTRDYGYTF. The DNA of the CDR3 is TGTGCCAGCAGCTTAACTCGAGACTATGGCTACACCTTC. Complete variable domain (other parts from reference TRBV7-3 and TRBJ1-2): GAGVSQTPSNKVTEKGKYVELRCDPISGHTALYWYRQSLGQGPEFLIYFQGTGAADDSGLPNDRFFAVRPEGSVSTLKIQRTERGDSAVYLCASSLTRDYGYTFGSGTRLTVV.

This chain uses TRBV6-5 with TRBJ2-7; a weak D match, TRBD1 (5 bases). Looked up from germline, CDR1 is MNHEY and CDR2 is SVGAGI. The V and J ends lost 2 bases and 7 bases respectively, with 15 bases between them. This CDR3 contains 14 residues. The chain's CDR3 is CASSYKLAAGEQYF. Written as DNA, the CDR3 is TGTGCCAGCAGTTACAAGTTGGCAGCAGGGGAGCAGTACTTC.

This chain links TRBV3-1 (or the pseudogene TRBV3-2) with TRBJ1-1; a weak D match, TRBD1 (5 bases). Germline values: CDR1 LGHDT, CDR2 YNNKEL (reference sequence). V shed 6 bases and J shed 1 base, with 12 bases lying between them. This CDR3 spans 14 amino acids. This chain's CDR3 is CASRYGGRNTEAFF. DNA for the CDR3: TGTGCCAGCAGGTACGGGGGAAGGAACACTGAAGCTTTCTTT.

This chain joins TRBV18 and TRBJ1-4; 12 bases line up with TRBD1. The CDR3 contains 14 residues. J lost 8 bases, V lost 3 bases, and 1 base had no gene match. CDR1 is KGHSH, CDR2 LQKENI, per germline. CDR3 residues: CASSPGQGAEKLFF. The CDR3 DNA reads as TGTGCCAGCTCACCGGGACAGGGGGCGGAAAAACTGTTTTTT.

Written as DNA, the CDR3 is TGTGCCAGCAGCTTAGGACCTAGGGAAAAACTGTTTTTT. Protein product: CASSLGPREKLFF. The J gene is TRBJ1-4, the V gene TRBV7-9, with D unclear. CDR3 length: 13 residues. The V end was cut by 1 base, the J end by 8 bases, with 8 bases between. Germline V lookup: CDR1 SEHNR, CDR2 FQNEAQ (reference sequence).

This clone was observed a single time. The V call is TRBV20-1, the J call TRBJ2-5; D may be TRBD1 (6 bases). Germline CDR1 DFQATT, CDR2 SNEGSKA (reference sequence). This CDR3 comprises 16 residues. Trimming took off 3 bases at V and 2 bases at J, with 19 bases between the two ends. The CDR3 DNA sequence: TGCAGTGCTAGTCTTTCAGTTACAGGGATACAAGAGACCCAGTACTTC. Translated: CSASLSVTGIQETQYF.

This chain connects TRBV28 to TRBJ1-5; a possible D gene is TRBD1 (6 bases). V lost 8 bases to trimming and J lost 4 bases, with 9 bases between them. The CDR3 totals 12 residues. CDR1 is MDHEN and CDR2 is SYDVKM in the germline V gene. CDR3 DNA sequence: TGTGCCAGCCGGGACACTAATCAGCCCCAGCATTTT. Translating gives CASRDTNQPQHF.

The rearrangement joins TRBV28 to TRBJ2-3; perhaps TRBD1 as D (6 bases). This CDR3 contains 13 residues. V dropped 11 bases and J dropped 11 bases, with 23 bases sitting between them. CDR1 MDHEN and CDR2 SYDVKM come from the germline V gene. The CDR3 coding sequence is TGTGCCGGCGGTGAAGGACAGTCGATTAGGCAGTATTTT. This encodes CAGGEGQSIRQYF.

This clone was seen a handful of times. The V call is TRBV14, the J call TRBJ2-7; weak D call: TRBD2 (5 bases). Germline V gene lookup returns CDR1 SGHDN and CDR2 FVKESK. V was cut by 1 base and J by 6 bases, with 22 bases left in between. The CDR3 spans 17 residues. CDR3 protein: CASSQASFRTGTSEQYF. In DNA, the CDR3 is TGTGCCAGCAGCCAAGCCTCCTTTCGGACGGGTACTAGCGAGCAGTACTTC. The full variable domain, with the rest looked up from reference TRBV14 and TRBJ2-7, is EAGVTQFPSHSVIEKGQTVTLRCDPISGHDNLYWYRRVMGKEIKFLLHFVKESKQDESGMPNNRFLAERTGGTYSTLKVQPAELEDSGVYFCASSQASFRTGTSEQYFGPGTRLTVT.

This clone has just a few counts. The rearrangement uses TRBV7-2 and TRBJ2-3, with TRBD1 matching over 7 bases. The CDR3 contains 13 residues. Looked up from germline, CDR1 is SGHTA and CDR2 is FQGNSA. The V gene end was trimmed by 4 bases and the J gene end by 7 bases; junction bases not matched to a gene: 5. CDR3 in DNA: TGTGCCAGCAGCTCCCAGACAGGGTATACGCAGTATTTT. Amino acid sequence: CASSSQTGYTQYF.

The chain carries TRBV7-2 and TRBJ2-5; 7 bases fit TRBD2. CDR3 length equals 16 residues. CDR1 and CDR2 from the germline V gene are SGHTA and FQGNSA. Trimming at V came to 5 bases and at J to 1 base, leaving 10 bases not matched to a gene. CDR3 sequence reads: CASSHPTSSPQETQYF. Written as DNA, the CDR3 is TGTGCCAGCAGCCATCCGACTAGCAGTCCCCAAGAGACCCAGTACTTC.

The chain has TRBV3-1 (or the pseudogene TRBV3-2) and TRBJ2-3; tentatively, D is TRBD2 (5 bases). Trimming left V 1 base short and J 2 bases short, with 13 bases between. The CDR3 has 16 amino acids. Germline V gene sequence: CDR1 LGHDT, CDR2 YNNKEL (reference sequence). The CDR3, as DNA: TGTGCCAGCAGCCAAGTTCCCGGACTTGCCACAGATACGCAGTATTTT. Translated: CASSQVPGLATDTQYF.

The chain joins TRBV6-5 to TRBJ1-2, with TRBD1 identical over 10 bases. The CDR3 extends over 15 amino acids. Germline V gene data show CDR1 as MNHEY and CDR2 as SVGAGI. The trim removed 6 bases at V and 3 bases at J, leaving 7 bases unmatched. CDR3 DNA sequence: TGTGCCAGCAGGGGGAGACAGGGGGCTTACTATGGCTACACCTTC. Translating gives CASRGRQGAYYGYTF.

Of note for this clone: One end of the junction fails to match germline, which may point to a read error. V usage is TRBV4-3 and J usage is TRBJ2-1; 10 bases fit TRBD2. The CDR3 loop spans 13 amino acids. Per the germline V gene, CDR1 is LGHNA and CDR2 is YSLEER. In DNA, the CDR3 is TGCGCCAGCAGCCAAGATTTCGCTAGCGGGAGAATCTTC. As protein: CASSQDFASGRIF.

This clone was observed a single time. V gene TRBV7-3 combines with J gene TRBJ2-3; D is undetermined. CDR3 length equals 15 residues. The germline V and J ends were trimmed by 3 bases and 0 bases, with 10 bases remaining between them. The germline gives CDR1 SGHTA, CDR2 FQGTGA. DNA of the CDR3: TGTGCCAGCAGCTTTAGCCCTGTGAGCACAGATACGCAGTATTTT. This encodes CASSFSPVSTDTQYF.

The V gene is TRBV6-6, the J gene TRBJ2-7; TRBD1 matches 7 bases. Germline CDR1 MNHNY, CDR2 SVGAGI (reference sequence). V lost 1 base, J lost 3 bases, and 3 bases stayed unmatched. The CDR3 spans 14 residues. DNA of the CDR3: TGTGCCAGCAGTTACTTGACAGGGATCTACGAGCAGTACGTC. The encoded protein is CASSYLTGIYEQYV.

V and J are TRBV28 and TRBJ2-7; possible D gene TRBD1, 5 bases. Trimming shortened V by 5 bases and J by 4 bases, and 15 bases separated the two germline ends. This CDR3 spans 14 amino acids. From germline, CDR1 is MDHEN and CDR2 SYDVKM. The CDR3 loop is CASSLHRRGYEQYV. Written as DNA, the CDR3 is TGTGCCAGCAGTCTACATCGAAGGGGTTACGAGCAGTACGTC.